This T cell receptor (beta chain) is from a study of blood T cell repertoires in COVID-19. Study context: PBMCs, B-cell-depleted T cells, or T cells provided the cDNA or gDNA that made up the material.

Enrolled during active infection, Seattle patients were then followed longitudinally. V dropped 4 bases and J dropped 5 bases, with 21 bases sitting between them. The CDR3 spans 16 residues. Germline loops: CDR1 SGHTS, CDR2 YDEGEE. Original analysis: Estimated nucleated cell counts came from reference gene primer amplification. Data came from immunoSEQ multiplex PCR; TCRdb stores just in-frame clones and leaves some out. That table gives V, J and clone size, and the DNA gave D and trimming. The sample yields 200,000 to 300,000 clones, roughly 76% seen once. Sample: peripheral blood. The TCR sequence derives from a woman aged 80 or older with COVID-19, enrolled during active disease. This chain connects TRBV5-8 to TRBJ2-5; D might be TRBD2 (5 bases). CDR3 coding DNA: TGTGCCAGCAGCCGGACCCCCGCCTCGAGAGGGGAGACCCAGTACTTC. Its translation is CASSRTPASRGETQYF.